This is a list of T cell receptor beta chains from one sample in a study of beta chain features in type 1 diabetes. TCRdb keeps only in-frame clones here, not all; method: immunoSEQ multiplex PCR. Counted here are roughly 250,000 clones, roughly two thirds occurring once; the ten biggest clones make up approximately 0.053%. Sequencing was performed on naive CD4+ T cells from blood. These receptor sequences come from a man aged 25-45 years in good health. CDR3s include the opening cysteine and the closing phenylalanine or tryptophan. Each record gives: clone size, V gene, D gene, J gene, CDR3 protein, CDR3 DNA. D genes are given only for firm matches. The size of a clone is reported for some rows only, either as once, few or many, or as a class for expanded clones.

abundance: few; v_gene: TRBV29-1; d_gene: TRBD2; j_gene: TRBJ2-3; CDR3aa: CSGRTSGKADTQYF; CDR3nt: TGCAGCGGCCGGACTAGCGGGAAGGCAGATACGCAGTATTTT
abundance: NA; v_gene: TRBV11-2; d_gene: TRBD2; j_gene: TRBJ2-5; CDR3aa: CASSLLTNWGGETQYF; CDR3nt: TGTGCCAGCAGCTTATTGACGAATTGGGGAGGGGAGACCCAGTACTTC
abundance: NA; v_gene: TRBV30; d_gene: NA; j_gene: TRBJ1-1; CDR3aa: CAWSVEVGTLAFF; CDR3nt: TGTGCCTGGAGTGTAGAAGTGGGTACTTTGGCTTTCTTT
abundance: NA; v_gene: TRBV19; d_gene: NA; j_gene: TRBJ2-3; CDR3aa: CASTPGTLPDTQYF; CDR3nt: TGTGCCAGTACGCCCGGGACCCTCCCAGATACGCAGTATTTT
abundance: NA; v_gene: TRBV30; d_gene: NA; j_gene: TRBJ2-7; CDR3aa: CAWRHSGIHEQYF; CDR3nt: TGTGCCTGGAGGCATTCAGGGATACACGAGCAGTACTTC
abundance: NA; v_gene: TRBV28; d_gene: NA; j_gene: TRBJ1-2; CDR3aa: CASSPGYGYTF; CDR3nt: TGTGCCAGCAGCCCGGGCTATGGCTACACCTTC
abundance: few; v_gene: TRBV30; d_gene: TRBD2; j_gene: TRBJ2-5; CDR3aa: CAWSATSGGGETQYF; CDR3nt: TGTGCCTGGAGTGCGACTAGCGGGGGAGGAGAGACCCAGTACTTC
abundance: once; v_gene: TRBV30; d_gene: NA; j_gene: TRBJ1-2; CDR3aa: CAWSPTRVRGYTF; CDR3nt: TGTGCCTGGAGTCCGACCAGGGTGCGAGGCTACACCTTC
abundance: NA; v_gene: TRBV25-1; d_gene: NA; j_gene: TRBJ2-3; CDR3aa: CASTRGSTGTQYF; CDR3nt: TGTGCCAGCACACGTGGGAGTACGGGGACGCAGTATTTT
abundance: NA; v_gene: TRBV30; d_gene: NA; j_gene: TRBJ2-2; CDR3aa: CAWRSGSPTGELFF; CDR3nt: TGTGCCTGGAGATCCGGCAGCCCAACCGGGGAGCTGTTTTTT
abundance: NA; v_gene: TRBV2; d_gene: NA; j_gene: TRBJ2-7; CDR3aa: CASNWAATYEQYF; CDR3nt: TGTGCCAGCAATTGGGCAGCAACCTACGAGCAGTACTTC
abundance: NA; v_gene: TRBV15; d_gene: TRBD1; j_gene: TRBJ2-7; CDR3aa: CATSLDRGAYEQYF; CDR3nt: TGTGCCACCAGCCTGGACAGGGGCGCCTACGAGCAGTACTTC
abundance: NA; v_gene: TRBV29-1; d_gene: NA; j_gene: TRBJ1-2; CDR3aa: CSVEGTTYNYGYTF; CDR3nt: TGCAGCGTTGAGGGGACAACATACAACTATGGCTACACCTTC
abundance: few; v_gene: TRBV30; d_gene: NA; j_gene: TRBJ1-1; CDR3aa: CAWSPGKTEAFF; CDR3nt: TGTGCCTGGAGTCCTGGGAAGACTGAAGCTTTCTTT
abundance: NA; v_gene: TRBV29-1; d_gene: NA; j_gene: TRBJ1-1; CDR3aa: CSVSNRLNTEAFF; CDR3nt: TGCAGCGTTTCAAATAGGTTGAACACTGAAGCTTTCTTT
abundance: NA; v_gene: TRBV5-1; d_gene: TRBD2; j_gene: TRBJ2-7; CDR3aa: CASTLFPGLAEPLKDYEQYF; CDR3nt: TGCGCCAGCACCCTTTTCCCTGGACTAGCGGAGCCCTTAAAGGACTACGAGCAGTACTTC